The source of this T cell receptor (beta chain) is a study of glioma-infiltrating T cells. With regard to this clonotype: Its cognate antigen is unknown.

Overall study results and limits: CDR3 overlap between tissue and blood was very small. Non-neoplastic patients had below-expected tissue-blood divergence, while all gliomas exceeded expectation.

CDR3 length: 16 residues. J gave up 5 bases and V 1 base, and 8 bases lay outside the gene matches. TCR alpha and beta CDR3 regions were amplified from RNA using iRepertoire nested multiplex PCR. TCRdb reanalysed the multiplex PCR reads using MiXCR and keeps one entry per CDR3 protein. The data show tens of thousands of distinct CDR3 sequences, with approximately 22% seen just once and approximately 6.7% held by the top ten. This TCR was recovered from a human donor with low-grade glioma or glioblastoma, undergoing nonglioma brain surgery, or in good health (not recorded which). Sequences were obtained from glioma tissue, nonneoplastic brain tissue, or PBMCs (not recorded which). J is TRBJ2-1 and V is TRBV12-3 or TRBV12-4; 7 bases match TRBD2. Written as DNA, the CDR3 is TGTGCCAGCAGTTTAGACGTTAGGGGAGGGGACAATGAGCAGTTCTTC. The encoded protein is CASSLDVRGGDNEQFF.